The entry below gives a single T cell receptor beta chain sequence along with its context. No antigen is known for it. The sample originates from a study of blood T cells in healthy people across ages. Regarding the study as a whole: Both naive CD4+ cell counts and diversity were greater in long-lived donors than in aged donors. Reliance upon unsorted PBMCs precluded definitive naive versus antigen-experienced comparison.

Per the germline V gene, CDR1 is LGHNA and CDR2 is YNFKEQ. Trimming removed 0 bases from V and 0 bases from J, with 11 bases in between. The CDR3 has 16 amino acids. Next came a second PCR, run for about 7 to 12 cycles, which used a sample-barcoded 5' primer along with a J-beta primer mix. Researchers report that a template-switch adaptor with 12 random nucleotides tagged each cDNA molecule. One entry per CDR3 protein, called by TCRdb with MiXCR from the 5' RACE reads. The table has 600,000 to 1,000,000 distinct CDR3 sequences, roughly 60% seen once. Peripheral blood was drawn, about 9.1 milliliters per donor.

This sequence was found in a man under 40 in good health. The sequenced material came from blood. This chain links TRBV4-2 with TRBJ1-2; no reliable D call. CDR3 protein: CASSQDFTDANYGYTF. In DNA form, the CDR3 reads TGTGCCAGCAGCCAAGATTTTACCGACGCTAACTATGGCTACACCTTC.